Shown below are 2 T cell receptor beta chains from a single sample sequenced in a study of OX40 agonist ivuxolimab in advanced cancers. Data came from immunoSEQ multiplex PCR; TCRdb stores just in-frame clones and leaves some out. Among about 100,000 clones listed, roughly 88% were seen once. Sequences were derived from CD4+ or CD8+ T cells sorted from blood, sampled in a trial of the OX40 agonist ivuxolimab. These receptors all come from an adult with an advanced solid tumor such as melanoma, head and neck, liver or kidney cancer.

This chain uses TRBV29-1 with TRBJ1-2, with 9 bases fitting TRBD1. The V gene end was trimmed by 6 bases and the J gene end by 4 bases; junction bases not matched to a gene: 18. The germline V gene has CDR1 SQVTM and CDR2 ANQGSEA. This CDR3 spans 17 amino acids. CDR3 DNA: TGCAGCGTGGCTCTGGACAGGGGAGTATATCTAGGCTATGGCTACACCTTC. It specifies CSVALDRGVYLGYGYTF.

The chain couples TRBV7-7 to TRBJ2-3, with 7 bases fitting TRBD2. The CDR3 loop spans 15 amino acids. The germline V gene encodes CDR1 SSHAT and CDR2 FNYEAQ (reference sequence). The V segment lost 2 bases and the J segment 0 bases; nucleotides outside the gene matches: 2. The CDR3 sequence is CASSLLAASTDTQYF. The CDR3 DNA reads TGTGCCAGCAGCTTACTAGCGGCTAGCACAGATACGCAGTATTTT.